This paragraph reports one T cell receptor (beta chain). Its matching antigen is unknown. Possible read error: a much larger clone is one base away. Reasons for excluding patients were uncontrolled infection, other autoimmune disease, pregnancy or lactation. Every diagnosis used clinical symptoms, serum thyroxine and TRAb, thyroid ultrasound and orbital computed tomography. V dropped 4 bases and J dropped 6; count of bases not matched to a gene: 5. The germline V gene encodes CDR1 KGHDR and CDR2 SFDVKD. The CDR3 is made up of 13 amino acids. This record comes from a study of T cells in Graves' hyperthyroidism and ophthalmopathy. Amplified regions were TCR beta CDR3 sequences from RNA transcripts. In the first-round RT-PCR of the TCR CDR3, the HTBI primer set was used. TCRdb processed the multiplex PCR reads anew with MiXCR; each CDR3 protein has one entry. Seen here are 340,000 or so distinct CDR3 sequences, approximately 17% observed once, and the top ten hold roughly a third.

General study points: Most clonotypes that expanded in the thyroid above 0.001 also showed up in blood. It was a median roughly 6.5 months before onset that the model predicted ophthalmopathy.

The receptor comes from a man aged 25-40 years with Graves' hyperthyroidism. Sequenced input: blood. This chain links TRBV24-1 with TRBJ2-7; TRBD2 matches 7 bases. The chain's CDR3 is CATSEMVAGEQYF. CDR3 DNA sequence: TGTGCCACCAGTGAGATGGTAGCGGGCGAGCAGTACTTC.